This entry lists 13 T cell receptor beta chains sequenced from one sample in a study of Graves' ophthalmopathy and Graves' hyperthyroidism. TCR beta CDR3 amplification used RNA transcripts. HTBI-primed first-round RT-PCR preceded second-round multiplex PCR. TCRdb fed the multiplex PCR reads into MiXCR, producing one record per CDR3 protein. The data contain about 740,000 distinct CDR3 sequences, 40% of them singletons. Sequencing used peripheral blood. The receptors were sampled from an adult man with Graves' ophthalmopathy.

CDR3: CAISERRPGGGYGYTF. The DNA for the CDR3 is TGTGCCATCAGTGAAAGACGGCCAGGGGGCGGCTATGGCTACACCTTC. The rearrangement uses TRBV10-3 and TRBJ1-2; 8 nucleotides match TRBD1. CDR3 length: 16 residues. The V gene end was trimmed by 3 bases and the J gene end by 4 bases; junction bases not matched to a gene: 10. Germline assignment: CDR1 ENHRY and CDR2 SYGVKD.

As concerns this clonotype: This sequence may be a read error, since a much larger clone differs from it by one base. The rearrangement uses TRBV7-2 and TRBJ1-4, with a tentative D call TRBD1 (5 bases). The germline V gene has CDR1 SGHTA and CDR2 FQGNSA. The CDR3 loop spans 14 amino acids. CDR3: CASSPTDKNEKLLF. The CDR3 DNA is TGTGCCAGCAGCCCGACGGACAAGAATGAAAAACTGCTTTTT.

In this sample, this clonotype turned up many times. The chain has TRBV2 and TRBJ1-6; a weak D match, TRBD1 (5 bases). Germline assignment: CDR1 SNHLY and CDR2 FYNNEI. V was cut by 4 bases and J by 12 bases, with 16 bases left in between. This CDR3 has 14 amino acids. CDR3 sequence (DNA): TGTGCCAGCAGTGCCAGGGACGGGAGGAGACCCCTCCACTTT. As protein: CASSARDGRRPLHF.

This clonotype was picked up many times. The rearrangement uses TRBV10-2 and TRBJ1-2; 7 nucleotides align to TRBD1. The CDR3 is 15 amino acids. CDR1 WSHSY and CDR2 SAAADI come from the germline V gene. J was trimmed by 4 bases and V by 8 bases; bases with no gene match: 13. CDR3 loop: CASSGQTSSRYGYTF. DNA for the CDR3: TGCGCCAGCTCGGGACAGACGAGTTCCCGCTATGGCTACACCTTC.

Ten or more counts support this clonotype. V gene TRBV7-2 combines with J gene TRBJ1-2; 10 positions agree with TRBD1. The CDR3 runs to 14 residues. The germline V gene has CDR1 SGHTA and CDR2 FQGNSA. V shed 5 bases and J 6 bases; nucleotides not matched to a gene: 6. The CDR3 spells CASSRRQGADGYTF. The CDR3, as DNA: TGTGCCAGCAGCAGACGACAGGGGGCCGATGGCTACACCTTC. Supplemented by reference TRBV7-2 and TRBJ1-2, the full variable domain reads GAGVSQSPSNKVTEKGKDVELRCDPISGHTALYWYRQSLGQGLEFLIYFQGNSAPDKSGLPSDRFSAERTGGSVSTLTIQRTQQEDSAVYLCASSRRQGADGYTFGSGTRLTVV.

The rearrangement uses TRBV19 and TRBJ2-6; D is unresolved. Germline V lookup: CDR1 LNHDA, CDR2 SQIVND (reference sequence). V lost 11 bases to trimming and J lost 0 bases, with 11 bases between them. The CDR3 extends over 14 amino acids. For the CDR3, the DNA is TGTGCCTGGAGTGGAGACTCTGGGGCCAACGTCCTGACTTTC. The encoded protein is CAWSGDSGANVLTF.

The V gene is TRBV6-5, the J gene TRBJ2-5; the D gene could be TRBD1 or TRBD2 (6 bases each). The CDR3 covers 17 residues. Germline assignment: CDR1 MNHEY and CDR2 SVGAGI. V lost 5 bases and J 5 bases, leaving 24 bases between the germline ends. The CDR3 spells CASSKPGAQGGSETQYF. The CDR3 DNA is TGTGCCAGCAGTAAACCGGGGGCCCAAGGGGGTTCGGAGACCCAGTACTTC.

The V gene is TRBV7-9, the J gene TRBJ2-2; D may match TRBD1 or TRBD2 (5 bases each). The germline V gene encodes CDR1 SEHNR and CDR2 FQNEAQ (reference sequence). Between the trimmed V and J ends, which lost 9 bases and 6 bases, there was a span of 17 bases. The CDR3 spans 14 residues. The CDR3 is CASSIRDAPGELFF. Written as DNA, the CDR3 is TGTGCCAGTAGTATCCGGGACGCCCCCGGGGAGCTGTTTTTT.

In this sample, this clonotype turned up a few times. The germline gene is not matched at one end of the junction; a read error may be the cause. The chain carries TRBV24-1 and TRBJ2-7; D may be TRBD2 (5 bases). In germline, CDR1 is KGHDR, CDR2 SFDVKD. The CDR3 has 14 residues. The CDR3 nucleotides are TGTGCCAGCAGTTTTGTGGAGGCGTACTACGAGCAGTACTTC. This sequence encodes CASSFVEAYYEQYF.

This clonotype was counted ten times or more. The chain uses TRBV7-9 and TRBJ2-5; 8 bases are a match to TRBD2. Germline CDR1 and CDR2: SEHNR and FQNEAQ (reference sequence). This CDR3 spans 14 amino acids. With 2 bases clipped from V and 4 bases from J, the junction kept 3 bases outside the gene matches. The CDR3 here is CASSLSGGSETQYF. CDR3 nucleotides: TGTGCCAGCAGCTTAAGCGGGGGCTCAGAGACCCAGTACTTC.

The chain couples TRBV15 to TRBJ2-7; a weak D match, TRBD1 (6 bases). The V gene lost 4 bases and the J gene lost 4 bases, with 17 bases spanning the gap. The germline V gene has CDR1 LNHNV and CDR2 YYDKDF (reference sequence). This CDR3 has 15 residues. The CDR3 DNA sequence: TGTGCCACCAGCAAAATGGAAACAGGGATGTACGAGCAGTACTTC. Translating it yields CATSKMETGMYEQYF.

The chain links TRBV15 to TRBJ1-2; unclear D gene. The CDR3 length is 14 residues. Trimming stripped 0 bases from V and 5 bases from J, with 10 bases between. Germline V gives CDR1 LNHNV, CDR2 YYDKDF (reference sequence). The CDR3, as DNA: TGTGCCACCAGCAGAGATCGAGCTAGTTATGGCTACACCTTC. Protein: CATSRDRASYGYTF.

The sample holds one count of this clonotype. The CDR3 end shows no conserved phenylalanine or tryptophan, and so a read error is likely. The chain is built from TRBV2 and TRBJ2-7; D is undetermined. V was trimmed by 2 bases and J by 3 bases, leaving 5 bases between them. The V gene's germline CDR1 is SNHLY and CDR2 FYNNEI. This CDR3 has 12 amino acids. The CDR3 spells CASSELLYEQYL. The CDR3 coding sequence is TGTGCCAGCAGTGAACTCCTCTACGAGCAGTACCTC.